Presented here are 20 T cell receptor beta chains from one specimen sequenced in a study of PD-L1 blockade in urothelial cancer. Time point: pretreatment peripheral blood. Here immunoSEQ multiplex PCR was the method, and the copy in TCRdb shows in-frame clones only, minus some. Of some 50,000 clones listed, around nine tenths are singletons. The specimen comprised PBMCs, sampled around atezolizumab (anti-PD-L1) treatment. These receptors all come from a woman in her fifties or sixties with urothelial cancer.

This chain links TRBV23-1 with TRBJ2-1, with D possibly being TRBD1 (5 bases). TRBV23-1 is an open reading frame, and its role is uncertain. With 4 bases removed from V and 1 base from J, the gap between germline ends came to 20 bases. CDR3 length: 18 residues. Here the CDR3 reads CASSRHCLTVISYNEQFF. CDR3 bases: TGCGCCAGCAGTCGACACTGCCTGACAGTCATTTCCTACAATGAGCAGTTCTTC.

This clone was picked up one time. The rearrangement links TRBV7-2 to TRBJ1-5; no clear D gene. Between the trimmed V and J ends, which lost 3 bases and 5 bases, there was a span of 20 bases. Germline CDR1 SGHTA, CDR2 FQGNSA. This CDR3 has 17 residues. The CDR3 reads CASSFEPGSRVDQPQHF. For the CDR3, the DNA is TGTGCCAGCAGCTTCGAACCCGGGTCCCGGGTCGATCAGCCCCAGCATTTT.

Only one count was recorded for this clone. The chain recombines TRBV5-6 with TRBJ2-2; D possibly corresponds to TRBD2 (5 bases). With 1 base removed from V and 9 bases from J, the gap between germline ends came to 10 bases. Germline CDR1 SGHDT, CDR2 YYEEEE. CDR3 length: 13 amino acids. The CDR3 spells CASSLMASRELFF. CDR3 in DNA: TGTGCCAGCAGCTTGATGGCTAGCCGGGAGCTGTTTTTT. The variable domain in full, with the rest retrieved from reference TRBV5-6 and TRBJ2-2, is DAGVTQSPTHLIKTRGQQVTLRCSPKSGHDTVSWYQQALGQGPQFIFQYYEEEERQRGNFPDRFSGHQFPNYSSELNVNALLLGDSALYLCASSLMASRELFFGEGSRLTVL.

This chain connects TRBV4-3 to TRBJ2-1; a weak D match, TRBD2 (6 bases). Germline-derived CDR1 and CDR2 are LGHNA and YSLEER. V was clipped by 3 bases and J by 7 bases, with 19 bases between them. The CDR3 spans 16 residues. Here the CDR3 reads CASSQGTRAGGNEQFF. DNA for the CDR3: TGCGCCAGCAGCCAGGGGACGAGGGCCGGAGGGAATGAGCAGTTCTTC.

Concerning this clone: Germline and junction disagree at one end, which may indicate a read error. This rearrangement joins TRBV7-9 to TRBJ2-1; TRBD2 agrees at 12 bases. The CDR3 is 17 amino acids. CDR1 is SEHNR, CDR2 FQNEAQ, per germline (reference sequence). CDR3 residues: CASSSSTSGSSSNEQFF. CDR3 bases: TGTGCCAGCAGCTCCTCGACTAGCGGGAGTTCCTCCAATGAGCAGTTCTTC.

This rearrangement joins TRBV5-4 to TRBJ1-4; D unresolved. There are 14 residues in the CDR3. Germline CDR1 SGHNT, CDR2 YYREEE (reference sequence). Trimming left V 4 bases short and J 4 bases short, with 11 bases between. The CDR3 is CASSAGLVNEKLFF. The CDR3, as DNA: TGTGCCAGCAGCGCGGGTCTCGTTAATGAAAAACTGTTTTTT.

The chain links TRBV6-5 to TRBJ2-7; 10 nucleotides align to TRBD2. V trimming: 4 bases; J trimming: 4 bases; junction bases outside the gene matches: 10. CDR3 length: 16 residues. The germline V gene encodes CDR1 MNHEY and CDR2 SVGAGI. For the CDR3, the DNA is TGTGCCAGCAGTTCCCTCTTAGGACTAGCGGAATACGAGCAGTACTTC. Protein product: CASSSLLGLAEYEQYF.

This chain's CDR3 is CASSQLGLAGGDTQYF. CDR3 bases: TGTGCCAGCAGCCAACTTGGACTAGCGGGGGGAGATACGCAGTATTTT. The genes are TRBV4-2 and TRBJ2-3, with TRBD2 matching 14 bases. Germline-derived CDR1 and CDR2 are LGHNA and YNFKEQ. CDR3 length: 16 amino acids. V trimming: 2 bases; J trimming: 5 bases; junction bases outside the gene matches: 3.

This chain uses TRBV21-1 with TRBJ2-4; the tabulated D call, TRBD2, remains unverified against the DNA. TRBV21-1 represents a pseudogene. This CDR3 spans 18 amino acids. CDR3 amino acids: CASSKIGRSGGSGNIQYF. The CDR3 DNA reads TGTGCCAGCAGCAAAATAGGAAGGAGCGGGGGTTCGGGGAACATTCAGTACTTC.

V gene TRBV18 combines with J gene TRBJ1-6, with TRBD1 matching over 9 bases. V gave up 3 bases and J gave up 6 bases; unmatched junction bases: 3. CDR3 length: 15 amino acids. Germline CDR1 KGHSH, CDR2 LQKENI. This CDR3 reads CASSPEGQGNSPLHF. CDR3 sequence (DNA): TGTGCCAGCTCACCGGAGGGACAGGGTAATTCACCCCTCCACTTT.

The V gene is TRBV19, the J gene TRBJ2-7; 8 nucleotides line up with TRBD2. CDR3 length: 14 amino acids. After removal of 3 bases from V and 3 bases from J, the junction contained 4 bases not matched to a gene. Looked up from germline, CDR1 is LNHDA and CDR2 is SQIVND (reference sequence). CDR3 sequence: CASSIASGFYEQYF. In nucleotides, the CDR3 is TGTGCCAGTAGTATTGCTAGCGGGTTCTACGAGCAGTACTTC. Filled out from reference TRBV19 and TRBJ2-7, the complete variable domain reads DGGITQSPKYLFRKEGQNVTLSCEQNLNHDAMYWYRQDPGQGLRLIYYSQIVNDFQKGDIAEGYSVSREKKESFPLTVTSAQKNPTAFYLCASSIASGFYEQYFGPGTRLTVT.

This clone turned up a few times. The V gene is TRBV28, the J gene TRBJ1-2; D gene uncertain. CDR1 MDHEN and CDR2 SYDVKM come from the germline V gene. V shed 2 bases and J shed 4 bases, with 2 bases lying between them. The CDR3 length is 11 residues. CDR3 residues: CASSLLYGYTF. The DNA for the CDR3 is TGTGCCAGCAGTTTACTCTATGGCTACACCTTC.

This chain joins TRBV6-6 and TRBJ2-3; D not resolved. The germline gives CDR1 MNHNY, CDR2 SVGAGI (reference sequence). This CDR3 spans 14 amino acids. With 4 bases removed from V and 2 bases from J, the gap between germline ends came to 10 bases. The CDR3: CASSSKRNTDTQYF. DNA for the CDR3: TGTGCCAGCAGTTCAAAGCGAAACACAGATACGCAGTATTTT.

This rearrangement joins TRBV6-5 to TRBJ2-1, with 14 bases matching TRBD2. V trimming: 4 bases; J trimming: 8 bases; junction bases outside the gene matches: 1. In germline, CDR1 is MNHEY, CDR2 SVGAGI. CDR3 length: 14 amino acids. In nucleotides, the CDR3 is TGTGCCAGCAGTTGGACTAGCGGGAGGCATGAGCAGTTCTTC. Protein sequence: CASSWTSGRHEQFF.

The chain combines TRBV7-2 with TRBJ1-4; weak D call: TRBD1 (6 bases). Germline CDR1 reads SGHTA; CDR2 reads FQGNSA. V dropped 5 bases and J dropped 8 bases, with 18 bases sitting between them. The CDR3 is made up of 15 amino acids. The CDR3 is CASSRSGDMDEKLFF. The DNA of the CDR3 is TGTGCCAGCAGCCGTTCTGGGGACATGGACGAAAAACTGTTTTTT. The complete variable domain, with remaining parts taken from reference TRBV7-2 and TRBJ1-4, reads GAGVSQSPSNKVTEKGKDVELRCDPISGHTALYWYRQSLGQGLEFLIYFQGNSAPDKSGLPSDRFSAERTGGSVSTLTIQRTQQEDSAVYLCASSRSGDMDEKLFFGSGTQLSVL.

The gene calls are TRBV5-1 and TRBJ2-1, with D possibly being TRBD1 (6 bases). The V end was cut by 4 bases, the J end by 8 bases, with 13 bases between. Looked up from germline, CDR1 is SGHRS and CDR2 is YFSETQ. The CDR3 consists of 13 residues. This chain's CDR3 is CASSRNRVDEQFF. The CDR3 DNA reads TGCGCCAGCAGCCGGAACAGGGTCGATGAGCAGTTCTTC.

The chain couples TRBV9 to TRBJ2-1; D is undetermined. The germline V gene has CDR1 SGDLS and CDR2 YYNGEE. CDR3 length equals 14 residues. The V and J ends lost 0 bases and 8 bases respectively, with 12 bases between them. CDR3: CASSVAPDMYEQFF. CDR3 coding DNA: TGTGCCAGCAGCGTAGCTCCCGACATGTATGAGCAGTTCTTC.

This chain links TRBV6-6 with TRBJ1-3; D gene ambiguous. Trimming took 7 bases from V and 0 from J, leaving 10 bases between them. CDR1 and CDR2 from the germline V gene are MNHNY and SVGAGI (reference sequence). CDR3 length equals 14 residues. The CDR3 here is CASNLRNSGNTIYF. CDR3 nucleotide sequence: TGTGCCAGCAACCTCAGGAACTCTGGAAACACCATATATTTT.

This clone has more than one count but fewer than ten. This rearrangement joins TRBV6-5 to TRBJ1-2, with D possibly TRBD1 on 5 matching bases. This CDR3 contains 14 residues. The germline V gene has CDR1 MNHEY and CDR2 SVGAGI. V lost 6 bases and J lost 2, with 13 bases in between. The CDR3 loop is CASRTRQGNYGYTF. The CDR3 nucleotides read TGTGCCAGCAGAACGAGGCAGGGCAACTATGGCTACACCTTC.

CDR3 nucleotides: TGTGCCAGTCGGACAACCTATAACTATGGCTACACCTTC. This codes for CASRTTYNYGYTF. This chain joins TRBV19 and TRBJ1-2, with TRBD1 as a possible D gene (5 bases). The germline gives CDR1 LNHDA, CDR2 SQIVND (reference sequence). This CDR3 is 13 amino acids long. V lost 8 bases and J lost 1, with 11 bases in between. Combining the CDR3 with reference TRBV19 and TRBJ1-2 gives the whole variable domain DGGITQSPKYLFRKEGQNVTLSCEQNLNHDAMYWYRQDPGQGLRLIYYSQIVNDFQKGDIAEGYSVSREKKESFPLTVTSAQKNPTAFYLCASRTTYNYGYTFGSGTRLTVV.